Presented here are 14 T cell receptor beta chains from one specimen sequenced in a study of healthy donors' naive CD4 and CD8 T cells. Each TCR library used 500 ng of total RNA and a linear amplification protocol. From the reads, TCRdb called clonotypes with MiXCR, one entry per CDR3 protein. The data hold 150,000 to 200,000 distinct CDR3 sequences, with 65% to 80% observed a single time. The specimen sequenced was naive CD4+ and CD8+ T cells sorted from blood, pooled from several donors. These receptors came from a pool of human donors in good health; the sample pools cells from several healthy donors.

J is TRBJ2-2 and V is TRBV29-1; D not certain. Trimming took 3 bases from V and 0 from J, leaving 5 bases between them. CDR3 length equals 13 residues. Germline lookup yields CDR1 SQVTM and CDR2 ANQGSEA. CDR3 DNA: TGCAGCGTTGATCAGACGAACACCGGGGAGCTGTTTTTT. This gives the protein CSVDQTNTGELFF.

The rearrangement joins TRBV15 to TRBJ1-2; D uncertain. The germline gives CDR1 LNHNV, CDR2 YYDKDF (reference sequence). The V gene lost 0 bases and the J gene lost 2 bases, with 16 bases spanning the gap. This CDR3 spans 17 amino acids. CDR3 amino acids: CATSRDLADLANYGYTF. DNA of the CDR3: TGTGCCACCAGCAGAGATCTGGCAGATCTGGCGAACTATGGCTACACCTTC.

The chain combines TRBV2 with TRBJ1-2; 11 nucleotides agree with TRBD1. CDR1 SNHLY and CDR2 FYNNEI come from the germline V gene. The CDR3 covers 14 residues. V trimming: 4 bases; J trimming: 4 bases; junction bases outside the gene matches: 2. The chain's CDR3 is CASSGTGGTYGYTF. The DNA of the CDR3 is TGTGCCAGCAGTGGGACAGGGGGCACCTATGGCTACACCTTC.

CDR3 sequence: CASSSGQLNTDTQYF. In DNA form, the CDR3 reads TGTGCCAGCAGCTCGGGACAGCTCAACACAGATACGCAGTATTTT. The J gene is TRBJ2-3, the V gene TRBV7-8; 7 bases agree with TRBD1. V shed 4 bases, J shed 2 bases, and the junction held 6 bases outside the gene matches. The CDR3 spans 15 residues. Germline loops: CDR1 SGHVS, CDR2 FQNEAQ.

V and J are TRBV15 and TRBJ1-1; D is perhaps TRBD1 (5 bases). Trimming took off 0 bases at V and 11 bases at J, with 16 bases between the two ends. Looked up from germline, CDR1 is LNHNV and CDR2 is YYDKDF (reference sequence). The CDR3 runs 14 residues. The chain's CDR3 is CATSRDLNSYRAFF. Here the CDR3 DNA reads TGTGCCACCAGCAGAGATCTTAATTCCTACAGGGCTTTCTTT.

In its sample, this clonotype was seen once. The gene calls are TRBV19 and TRBJ2-7; TRBD1 agrees at 10 bases. The CDR3 contains 15 residues. With 4 bases clipped from V and 7 bases from J, the junction kept 10 bases outside the gene matches. CDR1 and CDR2 (germline): LNHDA, SQIVND (reference sequence). The CDR3 DNA is TGTGCCAGTAGTACGCCGGGACAGGGGCACTTGGAGCAGTACTTC. Translation: CASSTPGQGHLEQYF.

The chain carries TRBV12-5 and TRBJ2-1, with D perhaps matching TRBD2 (7 bases). The V end was cut by 2 bases, the J end by 5 bases, with 16 bases between. CDR3 length: 16 residues. Germline assignment: CDR1 LGHNT and CDR2 FRNRAP. The CDR3 spells CASGLIWEGQDNEQFF. CDR3 bases: TGTGCTAGTGGTTTGATTTGGGAGGGACAAGACAATGAGCAGTTCTTC.

The J gene is TRBJ2-1, the V gene TRBV29-1, with 9 positions matching TRBD2. The CDR3 extends over 16 amino acids. The junction had 10 bases not matched to a gene; V was cut back by 0 bases and J by 7 bases. The germline V gene has CDR1 SQVTM and CDR2 ANQGSEA. The CDR3 DNA reads TGCAGCGTTGAAGATTGGGGCGCGGGAGGGCGTAATGAGCAGTTCTTC. This sequence encodes CSVEDWGAGGRNEQFF.

The chain combines TRBV29-1 with TRBJ1-2, with D possibly matching TRBD1 (6 bases). This CDR3 region has 12 residues. From germline, CDR1 is SQVTM and CDR2 ANQGSEA. The V end was cut by 5 bases, the J end by 4 bases, with 11 bases between. The CDR3 here is CSVPLTGYGYTF. In DNA, the CDR3 is TGCAGCGTTCCCTTGACAGGCTATGGCTACACCTTC.

The CDR3 protein is CAISTPGRGSYNEQFF. CDR3 nucleotides: TGTGCCATCAGTACCCCCGGTAGGGGCTCCTACAATGAGCAGTTCTTC. The chain is built from TRBV10-3 and TRBJ2-1; D may be TRBD1 (5 bases). V lost 5 bases, J lost 0 bases, and 14 bases lay in between. Germline-derived CDR1 and CDR2 are ENHRY and SYGVKD. CDR3 length equals 16 residues.

The V gene is TRBV27, the J gene TRBJ2-7, with 7 nucleotides matching TRBD1. The CDR3 length is 13 residues. Germline V gene data show CDR1 as MNHEY and CDR2 as SMNVEV (reference sequence). J gave up 3 bases and V 4 bases, and 3 bases lay outside the gene matches. This CDR3 reads CASSSRDSYEQYF. CDR3 DNA sequence: TGTGCCAGCAGTTCCCGGGACAGCTACGAGCAGTACTTC.

Only one count was recorded for this clonotype. V is TRBV6-5 and J is TRBJ2-3; D may correspond to TRBD1 or TRBD2 (5 bases each). V was cut by 5 bases and J by 0 bases, with 18 bases left in between. The CDR3 length is 17 residues. Germline V lookup: CDR1 MNHEY, CDR2 SVGAGI. The CDR3 DNA is TGTGCCAGCAGTATTGGGACGGATACTGCTAGCACAGATACGCAGTATTTT. The encoded protein is CASSIGTDTASTDTQYF.

The chain carries TRBV11-2 and TRBJ2-5; D may be TRBD1 (5 bases). Germline CDR1 is SGHAT and CDR2 is FQNNGV. CDR3 size: 14 residues. Trimming removed 2 bases from V and 2 bases from J, with 9 bases in between. The CDR3 nucleotides are TGTGCCAGCAGCTTACGCAGGGTTCAAGAGACCCAGTACTTC. Encoded protein: CASSLRRVQETQYF.

The genes are TRBV19 and TRBJ2-7; 7 nucleotides line up with TRBD2. The junction had 12 bases not matched to a gene; V was cut back by 4 bases and J by 3 bases. Germline V lookup: CDR1 LNHDA, CDR2 SQIVND (reference sequence). The CDR3 loop spans 16 amino acids. The CDR3 sequence is CASSTVSGGGYYEQYF. Written as DNA, the CDR3 is TGTGCCAGTAGTACGGTCTCGGGAGGTGGGTACTACGAGCAGTACTTC.